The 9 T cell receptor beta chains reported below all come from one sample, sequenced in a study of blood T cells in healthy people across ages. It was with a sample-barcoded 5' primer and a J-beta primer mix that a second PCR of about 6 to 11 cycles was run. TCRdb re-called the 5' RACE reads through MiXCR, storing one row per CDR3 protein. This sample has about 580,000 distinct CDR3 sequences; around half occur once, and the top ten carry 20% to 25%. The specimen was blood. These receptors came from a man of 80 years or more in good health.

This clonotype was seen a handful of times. The CDR3 here is CASSLGGGAFSGNTIYF. The DNA of the CDR3 is TGTGCCAGCAGCTTAGGAGGGGGGGCCTTCTCTGGAAACACCATATATTTT. The chain carries TRBV7-2 and TRBJ1-3; tentative D call: TRBD1 (6 bases). Germline V gene data show CDR1 as SGHTA and CDR2 as FQGNSA. Trimming shortened V by 1 base and J by 0 bases, and 13 bases separated the two germline ends. There are 17 residues in the CDR3.

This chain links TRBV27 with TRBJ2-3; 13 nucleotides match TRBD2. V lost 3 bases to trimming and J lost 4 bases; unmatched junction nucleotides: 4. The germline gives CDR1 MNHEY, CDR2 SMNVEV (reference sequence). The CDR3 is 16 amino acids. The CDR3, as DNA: TGTGCCAGCAGTTTGGCACTAGCGGGAGGGTCAGATACGCAGTATTTT. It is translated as CASSLALAGGSDTQYF.

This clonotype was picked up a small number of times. In nucleotides, the CDR3 is TGCAGCGTTGGGGGTAGAAGCACAGATACGCAGTATTTT. Amino acids: CSVGGRSTDTQYF. The J gene is TRBJ2-3, the V gene TRBV29-1; D remains unclear. With 4 bases removed from V and 0 bases from J, the gap between germline ends came to 8 bases. This CDR3 contains 13 residues. Germline V gives CDR1 SQVTM, CDR2 ANQGSEA.

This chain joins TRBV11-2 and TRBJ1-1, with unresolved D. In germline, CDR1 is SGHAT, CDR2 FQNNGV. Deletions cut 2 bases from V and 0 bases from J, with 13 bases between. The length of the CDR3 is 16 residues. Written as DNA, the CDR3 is TGTGCCAGCAGCTTAAGGGCAGCATCCATGAACACTGAAGCTTTCTTT. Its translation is CASSLRAASMNTEAFF.

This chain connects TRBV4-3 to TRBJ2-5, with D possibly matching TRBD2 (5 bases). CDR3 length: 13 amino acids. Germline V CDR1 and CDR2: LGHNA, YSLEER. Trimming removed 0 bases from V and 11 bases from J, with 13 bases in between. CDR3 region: CASSQEWRSEQYF. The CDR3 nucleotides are TGCGCCAGCAGCCAAGAGTGGAGGAGTGAGCAGTACTTC.

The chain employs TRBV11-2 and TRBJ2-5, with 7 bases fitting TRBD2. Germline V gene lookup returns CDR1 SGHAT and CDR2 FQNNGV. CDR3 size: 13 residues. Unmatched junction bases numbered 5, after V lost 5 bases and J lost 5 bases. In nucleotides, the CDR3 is TGTGCCAGCAGCATGACTAGCCTGGAGACCCAGTACTTC. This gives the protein CASSMTSLETQYF.

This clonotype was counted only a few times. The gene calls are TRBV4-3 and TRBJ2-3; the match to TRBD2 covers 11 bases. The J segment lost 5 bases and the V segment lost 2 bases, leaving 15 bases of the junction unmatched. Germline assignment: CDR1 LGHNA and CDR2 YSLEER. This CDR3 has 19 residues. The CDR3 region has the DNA TGCGCCAGCAGCCAAAGGGGTGTCCGGGCTAGCGGGGGGATAGATACGCAGTATTTT. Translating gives CASSQRGVRASGGIDTQYF.

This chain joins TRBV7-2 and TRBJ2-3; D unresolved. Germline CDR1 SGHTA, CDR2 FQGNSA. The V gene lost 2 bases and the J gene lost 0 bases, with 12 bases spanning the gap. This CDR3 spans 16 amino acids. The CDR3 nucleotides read TGTGCCAGCAGCTTACATTTTTCCGGAAGCACAGATACGCAGTATTTT. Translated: CASSLHFSGSTDTQYF.

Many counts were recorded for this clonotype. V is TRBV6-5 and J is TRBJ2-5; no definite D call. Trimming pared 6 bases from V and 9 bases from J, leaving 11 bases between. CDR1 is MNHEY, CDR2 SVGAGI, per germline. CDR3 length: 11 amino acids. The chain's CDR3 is CASSAADAQYF. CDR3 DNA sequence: TGTGCCAGCAGCGCTGCTGACGCCCAGTACTTC.